This TCR beta chain was recorded in a study of cytomegalovirus exposure and HLA in healthy donors. V lost 7 bases, J lost 0 bases, and 11 bases stayed unmatched. The germline V gene has CDR1 SQVTM and CDR2 ANQGSEA. The CDR3 has 15 residues. Concerning this clone: Its antigen remains unknown.

A multiplex PCR was run with 60 Vbeta primers and 13 Jbeta primers. Generated by immunoSEQ multiplex PCR, the TCRdb table keeps only in-frame clones and is missing some. This table has more than 80,000 clones, about 81% appearing once. General study results and limits: An analysis that was carried out later associated about 17,000 TCR beta sequences with HLA alleles at 0.05 false discovery rate. Sequencing depth roughly uniform across donors was assumed in presence/absence analyses. Further analysis, carried out later, found HLA-associated TCR beta chains more clonally expanded than equally common other chains.

This clonotype was obtained from a male donor in good health and CMV-seropositive. The chain has TRBV29-1 and TRBJ1-2; TRBD1 agrees at 7 bases. The sample comprised PBMCs. As DNA, the CDR3 is TGCAGCGAACTGGTGGTCGACAGGGCTAACTATGGCTACACCTTC. Protein: CSELVVDRANYGYTF.